The rows below give T cell receptor beta chains drawn from one sample of a study of T cell responses to AZD1222 COVID-19 vaccine. Profiled with immunoSEQ multiplex PCR; TCRdb holds only in-frame clones, not every one. This table holds about 120,000 clones, about 90% found once. The source was peripheral blood, collected on day 0 of AZD1222 vaccination. These receptors all stem from an adult in good health. The CDR3 runs from the conserved cysteine through the conserved F or W. The D gene is left open where the match is weak. Rows give clone size only sometimes, using once, few, many, or a class for an expanded clone.

size: -
D: TRBD1
V: TRBV6-5
J: TRBJ1-2
CDR3: CASSSPQGGGAGYTF
DNA: TGTGCCAGCAGTTCCCCACAGGGGGGGGGAGCTGGCTACACCTTC

size: -
D: -
V: TRBV7-8
J: TRBJ1-1
CDR3: CASSSGGEAFF
DNA: TGTGCCAGCAGCTCAGGAGGGGAAGCTTTCTTT

size: -
D: -
V: TRBV28
J: TRBJ2-6
CDR3: CASSAGANVLTF
DNA: TGTGCCAGCAGCGCTGGGGCCAACGTCCTGACTTTC

size: once
D: TRBD1
V: TRBV28
J: TRBJ1-2
CDR3: CASSHGQGALGYTF
DNA: TGTGCCAGCAGTCACGGACAGGGGGCGCTAGGCTACACCTTC

size: -
D: -
V: TRBV5-1
J: TRBJ1-2
CDR3: CASSPQGNYGYTF
DNA: TGCGCCAGCAGCCCTCAGGGGAACTATGGCTACACCTTC

size: -
D: -
V: TRBV18
J: TRBJ2-3
CDR3: CASSPRSDTQYF
DNA: TGTGCCAGCTCACCGCGCTCGGATACGCAGTATTTT

size: -
D: TRBD2
V: TRBV9
J: TRBJ2-1
CDR3: CASSDPGLGIDEQFF
DNA: TGTGCCAGCAGCGACCCGGGACTAGGTATCGATGAGCAGTTCTTC

size: -
D: TRBD1
V: TRBV19
J: TRBJ1-5
CDR3: CASSRRQGTNQPQHF
DNA: TGTGCCAGTAGTAGGCGACAGGGGACGAATCAGCCCCAGCATTTT

size: -
D: -
V: TRBV28
J: TRBJ2-6
CDR3: CASSLYMANLGASGANVLTF
DNA: TGTGCCAGCAGTTTATACATGGCAAACCTGGGAGCCTCTGGGGCCAACGTCCTGACTTTC

size: once
D: -
V: TRBV27
J: TRBJ2-1
CDR3: CASSWTIRVDEQFF
DNA: TGTGCCAGCAGTTGGACGATCAGGGTCGATGAGCAGTTCTTC

size: -
D: TRBD1
V: TRBV27
J: TRBJ1-2
CDR3: CASSLLLPGQGKHYGYTF
DNA: TGTGCCAGCAGTTTGTTATTACCGGGACAGGGGAAGCACTATGGCTACACCTTC

size: -
D: -
V: TRBV4-1
J: TRBJ1-3
CDR3: CASSPWQGGNTIYF
DNA: TGCGCCAGCAGTCCTTGGCAGGGGGGAAACACCATATATTTT

size: -
D: -
V: TRBV3-1/TRBV3-2
J: TRBJ1-2
CDR3: CASSQDGYGRGYTF
DNA: TGTGCCAGCAGCCAAGATGGGTACGGGAGAGGCTACACCTTC

size: -
D: -
V: TRBV7-9
J: TRBJ2-7
CDR3: CASSLGSDRYEQYF
DNA: TGTGCCAGCAGCTTAGGTAGCGACCGATACGAGCAGTACTTC

size: -
D: -
V: TRBV6-5
J: TRBJ2-2
CDR3: CASSSSETGELFF
DNA: TGTGCCAGCAGTTCCTCTGAGACCGGGGAGCTGTTTTTT

size: -
D: -
V: TRBV2
J: TRBJ2-2
CDR3: CASTGIGSEGSTNTGELFF
DNA: TGTGCCAGCACCGGCATCGGCTCCGAGGGCTCGACGAACACCGGGGAGCTGTTTTTT

size: -
D: -
V: TRBV5-1
J: TRBJ1-2
CDR3: CASSTGSGLDGYTF
DNA: TGCGCCAGCAGCACCGGGTCGGGGCTCGATGGCTACACCTTC

size: -
D: TRBD2
V: TRBV2
J: TRBJ2-4
CDR3: CASNSGSKNIQYF
DNA: TGTGCCAGCAACAGCGGGAGTAAAAACATTCAGTACTTC

size: -
D: TRBD2
V: TRBV7-2
J: TRBJ2-5
CDR3: CASSLVWRLAGGGETQYF
DNA: TGTGCCAGCAGCTTAGTTTGGAGGCTAGCGGGGGGTGGAGAGACCCAGTACTTC

size: -
D: -
V: TRBV25-1
J: TRBJ2-2
CDR3: CATNGGSLTRELFF
DNA: TGTGCCACCAATGGGGGGTCCCTGACCCGGGAGCTGTTTTTT

size: -
D: TRBD2
V: TRBV29-1
J: TRBJ2-1
CDR3: CSVAGLAGDGAYNEQFF
DNA: TGCAGCGTTGCCGGACTAGCGGGAGACGGCGCCTACAATGAGCAGTTCTTC

size: -
D: -
V: TRBV10-3
J: TRBJ2-6
CDR3: CAIRRDGLRSGANVLTF
DNA: TGTGCCATCAGACGGGACGGTCTACGCTCTGGGGCCAACGTCCTGACTTTC

size: -
D: TRBD1
V: TRBV28
J: TRBJ2-7
CDR3: CASSFGTVTYEQYF
DNA: TGTGCCAGCAGTTTCGGGACAGTTACCTACGAGCAGTACTTC